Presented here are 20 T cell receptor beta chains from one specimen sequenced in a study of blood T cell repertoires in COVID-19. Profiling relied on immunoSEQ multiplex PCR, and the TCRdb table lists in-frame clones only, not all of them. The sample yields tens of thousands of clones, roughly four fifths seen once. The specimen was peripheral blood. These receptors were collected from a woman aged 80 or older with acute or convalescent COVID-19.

The CDR3 region is CSVDTSGIYNEQFF. The CDR3 nucleotides are TGCAGCGTTGATACTAGCGGGATATACAATGAGCAGTTCTTC. The chain is built from TRBV29-1 and TRBJ2-1, with 10 bases lining up with TRBD2. The junction had 3 bases not matched to a gene; V was cut back by 3 bases and J by 4 bases. Germline V gives CDR1 SQVTM, CDR2 ANQGSEA. CDR3 length: 14 residues.

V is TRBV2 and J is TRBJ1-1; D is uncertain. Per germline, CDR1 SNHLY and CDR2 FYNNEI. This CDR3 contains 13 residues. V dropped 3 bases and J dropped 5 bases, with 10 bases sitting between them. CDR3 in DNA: TGTGCCAGCAGTGAGGTAGTAGAGACTGAAGCTTTCTTT. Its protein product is CASSEVVETEAFF.

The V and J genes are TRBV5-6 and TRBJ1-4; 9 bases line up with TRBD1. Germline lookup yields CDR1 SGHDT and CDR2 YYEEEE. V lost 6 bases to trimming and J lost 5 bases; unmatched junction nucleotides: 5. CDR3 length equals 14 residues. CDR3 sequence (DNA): TGTGCCAGCACCGTGGGACAGGGCAATGAAAAACTGTTTTTT. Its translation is CASTVGQGNEKLFF.

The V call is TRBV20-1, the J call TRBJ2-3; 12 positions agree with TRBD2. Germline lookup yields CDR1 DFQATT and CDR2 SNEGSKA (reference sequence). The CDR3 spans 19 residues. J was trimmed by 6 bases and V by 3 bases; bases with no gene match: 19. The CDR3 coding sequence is TGCAGTGCTAGTACTCGGACTAGCGGGACCGGACCATTTACGGATACGCAGTATTTT. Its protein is CSASTRTSGTGPFTDTQYF.

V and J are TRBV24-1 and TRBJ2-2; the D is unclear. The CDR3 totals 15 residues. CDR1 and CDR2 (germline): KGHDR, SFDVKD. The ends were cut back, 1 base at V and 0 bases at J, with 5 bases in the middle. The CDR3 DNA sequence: TGTGCCACCAGTGATTTTGGAGCGAACACCGGGGAGCTGTTTTTT. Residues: CATSDFGANTGELFF.

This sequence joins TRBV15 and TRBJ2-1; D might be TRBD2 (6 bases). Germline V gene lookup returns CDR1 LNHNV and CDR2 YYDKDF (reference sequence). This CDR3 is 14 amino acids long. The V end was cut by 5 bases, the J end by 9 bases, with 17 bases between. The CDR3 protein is CATSSLVGGTEQFF. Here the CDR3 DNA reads TGTGCCACCAGCTCCTTGGTGGGCGGGACTGAGCAGTTCTTC.

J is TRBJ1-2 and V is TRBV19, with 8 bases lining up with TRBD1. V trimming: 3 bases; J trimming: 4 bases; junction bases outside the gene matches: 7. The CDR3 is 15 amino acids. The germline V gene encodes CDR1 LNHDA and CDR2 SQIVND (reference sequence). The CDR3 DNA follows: TGTGCCAGTAGTATGTGGGGACAGGACCCCTATGGCTACACCTTC. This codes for CASSMWGQDPYGYTF.

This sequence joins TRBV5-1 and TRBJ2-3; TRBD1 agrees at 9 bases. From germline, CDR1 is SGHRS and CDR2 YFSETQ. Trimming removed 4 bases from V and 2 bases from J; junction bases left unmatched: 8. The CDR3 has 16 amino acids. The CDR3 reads CASSVWGTGNTDTQYF. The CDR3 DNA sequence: TGCGCCAGCAGCGTTTGGGGGACAGGGAACACAGATACGCAGTATTTT.

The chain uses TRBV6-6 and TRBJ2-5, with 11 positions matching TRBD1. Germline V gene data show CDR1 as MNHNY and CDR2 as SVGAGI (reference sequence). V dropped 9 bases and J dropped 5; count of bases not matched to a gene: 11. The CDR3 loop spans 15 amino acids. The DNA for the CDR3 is TGTGCCAGTAACTCCGGGACAGGGGGGGCGGAGACCCAGTACTTC. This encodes CASNSGTGGAETQYF.

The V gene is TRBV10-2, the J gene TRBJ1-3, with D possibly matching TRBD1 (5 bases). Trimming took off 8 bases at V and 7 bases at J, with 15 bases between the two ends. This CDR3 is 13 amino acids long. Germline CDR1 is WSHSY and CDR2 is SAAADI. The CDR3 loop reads CASGLTGSNTIYF. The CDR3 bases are TGCGCCAGCGGATTAACAGGTTCTAACACCATATATTTT.

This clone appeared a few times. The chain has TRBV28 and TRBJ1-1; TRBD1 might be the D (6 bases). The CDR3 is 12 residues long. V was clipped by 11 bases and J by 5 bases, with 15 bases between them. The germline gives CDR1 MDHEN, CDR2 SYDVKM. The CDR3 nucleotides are TGTGCCGGTCAAACAGGGTGGACTGAAGCTTTCTTT. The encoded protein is CAGQTGWTEAFF.

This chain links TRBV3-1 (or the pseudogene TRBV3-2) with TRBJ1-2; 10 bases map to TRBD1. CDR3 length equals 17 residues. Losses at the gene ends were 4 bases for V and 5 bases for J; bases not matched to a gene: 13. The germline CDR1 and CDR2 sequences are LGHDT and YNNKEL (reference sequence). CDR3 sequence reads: CASSPRQGARLSYGYTF. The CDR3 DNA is TGTGCCAGCAGCCCTCGACAGGGGGCCCGATTAAGTTATGGCTACACCTTC.

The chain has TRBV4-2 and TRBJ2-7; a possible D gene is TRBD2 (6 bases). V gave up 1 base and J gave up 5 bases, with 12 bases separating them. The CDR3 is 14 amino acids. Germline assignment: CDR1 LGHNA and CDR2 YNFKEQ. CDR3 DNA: TGTGCCAGCAGCCAAGCACCTAGCGCCGACGAGCAGTACTTC. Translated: CASSQAPSADEQYF.

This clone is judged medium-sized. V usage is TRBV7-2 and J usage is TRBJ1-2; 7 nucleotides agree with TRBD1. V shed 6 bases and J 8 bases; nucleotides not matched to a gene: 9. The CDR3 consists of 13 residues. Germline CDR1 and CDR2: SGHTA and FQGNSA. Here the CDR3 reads CASRQGTGRGYTF. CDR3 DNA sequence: TGTGCCAGCAGACAGGGGACGGGAAGAGGCTACACCTTC.

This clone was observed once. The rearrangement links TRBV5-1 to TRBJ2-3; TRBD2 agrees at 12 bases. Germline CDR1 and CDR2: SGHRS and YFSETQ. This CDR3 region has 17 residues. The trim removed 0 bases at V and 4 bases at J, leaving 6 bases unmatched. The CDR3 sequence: CASSLEASGRAADTQYF. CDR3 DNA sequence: TGCGCCAGCAGCTTGGAAGCTAGCGGGAGGGCCGCAGATACGCAGTATTTT.

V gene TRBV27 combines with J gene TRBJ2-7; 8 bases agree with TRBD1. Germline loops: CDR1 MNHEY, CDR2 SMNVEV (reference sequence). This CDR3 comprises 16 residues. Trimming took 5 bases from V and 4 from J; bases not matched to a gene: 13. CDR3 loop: CASSRDRTPSRYEQYF. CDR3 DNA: TGTGCCAGCAGTCGGGACAGGACCCCTTCGAGGTACGAGCAGTACTTC.

This CDR3 reads CASSFGNTEAFF. The CDR3 coding sequence is TGTGCCAGCAGTTTCGGGAACACTGAAGCTTTCTTT. J is TRBJ1-1 and V is TRBV27; unclear D gene. With 3 bases removed from V and 1 base from J, the gap between germline ends came to 3 bases. The length of the CDR3 is 12 residues. Germline values: CDR1 MNHEY, CDR2 SMNVEV (reference sequence).

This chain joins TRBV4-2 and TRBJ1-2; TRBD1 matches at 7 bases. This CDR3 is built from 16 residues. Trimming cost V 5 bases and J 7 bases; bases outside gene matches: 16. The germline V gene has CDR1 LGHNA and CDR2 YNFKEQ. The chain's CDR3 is CASSKAEIGTASGYTF. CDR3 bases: TGTGCCAGCAGCAAAGCGGAGATTGGGACAGCGAGTGGCTACACCTTC.

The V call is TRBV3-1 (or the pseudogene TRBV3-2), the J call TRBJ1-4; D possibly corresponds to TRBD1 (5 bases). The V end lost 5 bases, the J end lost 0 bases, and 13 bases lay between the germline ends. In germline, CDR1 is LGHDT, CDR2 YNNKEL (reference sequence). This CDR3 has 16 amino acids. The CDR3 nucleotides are TGTGCCAGCAGCACCGGGACTTACACAACTAATGAAAAACTGTTTTTT. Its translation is CASSTGTYTTNEKLFF.

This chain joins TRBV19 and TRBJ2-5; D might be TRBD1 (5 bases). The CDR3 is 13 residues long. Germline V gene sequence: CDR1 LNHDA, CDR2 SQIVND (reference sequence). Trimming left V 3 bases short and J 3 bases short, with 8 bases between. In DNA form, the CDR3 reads TGTGCCAGTAGTATTGGGGCTAAAGAGACCCAGTACTTC. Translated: CASSIGAKETQYF.